A single sample gave rise to the 8 T cell receptor beta chains below, sequenced in a study of T-cell memory formation after mild COVID-19 (TCRdb year 2021). Libraries came from 5' RACE. These reads were obtained on an Illumina NovaSeq 6000. The public reads were reanalyzed by TCRdb: fastp trimming at Q25, MiXCR alignment, in-frame beta chains only. A single entry per CDR3 protein holds the most common genes and DNA from its merged rows. The sample table records 550,000 to 600,000 distinct CDR3 sequences; around a sixth of these occur just once. The top ten clonotypes cover roughly 8% of the sample. Material: PBMCs or a T cell subset sorted from them (not recorded which). The receptors come from an adult woman who had mild COVID-19 (a few samples of this study predate the infection). The sample titles of this study are shuffled in the database, so cell type and time point are left out; the donor was told from shared clones.

The chain uses TRBV6-2 or TRBV6-3 and TRBJ2-3; D uncertain. Trimming stripped 2 bases from V and 2 bases from J, with 14 bases between. The CDR3 extends over 16 amino acids. Germline V CDR1 and CDR2: MNHEY, SVGEGT. CDR3 region: CASSYPAQANTDTQYF. CDR3 DNA: TGTGCCAGCAGTTACCCGGCCCAGGCCAACACAGATACGCAGTATTTT.

The sample holds a few counts of this clonotype. The J gene is TRBJ2-3, the V gene TRBV4-2; TRBD2 aligns across 13 bases. Germline V gene lookup returns CDR1 LGHNA and CDR2 YNFKEQ. J was trimmed by 8 bases and V by 7 bases; bases with no gene match: 9. The CDR3 has 15 amino acids. The CDR3 sequence is CASTPGLAGVRTQYF. CDR3 bases: TGTGCCAGCACCCCCGGACTAGCGGGAGTTCGTACGCAGTATTTT.

This sequence joins TRBV5-6 and TRBJ2-7; 9 bases map to TRBD1. The CDR3 contains 13 residues. Germline V lookup: CDR1 SGHDT, CDR2 YYEEEE. V lost 3 bases and J lost 3; bases outside the gene matches: 1. CDR3 sequence: CASSWDRVYEQYF. Here the CDR3 DNA reads TGTGCCAGCAGCTGGGACAGGGTCTACGAGCAGTACTTC.

There are a few counts of this clonotype. The chain has TRBV3-1 and TRBJ1-1; D gene uncertain. Per germline, CDR1 LGHDT and CDR2 YNNKEL (reference sequence). This CDR3 comprises 13 residues. The germline V and J ends were trimmed by 0 bases and 10 bases, with 12 bases remaining between them. CDR3 amino acids: CASSQDPRVSAFF. CDR3 DNA sequence: TGTGCCAGCAGCCAAGATCCCCGGGTCTCAGCTTTCTTT.

The V call is TRBV5-1, the J call TRBJ2-7, with 7 positions matching TRBD1. Unmatched junction bases numbered 12, after V lost 4 bases and J lost 5 bases. Germline values: CDR1 SGHRS, CDR2 YFSETQ. The length of the CDR3 is 15 residues. CDR3 in amino acids: CASSKGQGVSDEQYF. CDR3 nucleotide sequence: TGCGCCAGCAGCAAGGGCCAGGGGGTGAGTGACGAGCAGTACTTC.

The table lists this clonotype with a few counts. The V call is TRBV25-1, the J call TRBJ1-1; the D is unclear. Between the trimmed V and J ends, which lost 5 bases and 6 bases, there was a span of 19 bases. Germline V gives CDR1 MGHDK, CDR2 SYGVNS. The CDR3 is 15 amino acids. CDR3 region: CASSRVQLGGAEAFF. The CDR3 nucleotides read TGTGCCAGCAGTAGGGTGCAACTCGGAGGCGCTGAAGCTTTCTTT.

The gene calls are TRBV7-8 and TRBJ2-7; tentatively, D is TRBD1 (5 bases). Looked up from germline, CDR1 is SGHVS and CDR2 is FQNEAQ. Trimming took off 4 bases at V and 2 bases at J, with 6 bases between the two ends. This CDR3 comprises 12 residues. CDR3 loop: CASSSDTYEQYF. CDR3 coding DNA: TGTGCCAGCAGCTCGGACACCTACGAGCAGTACTTC. Full variable domain (outside the CDR3, taken from reference TRBV7-8 and TRBJ2-7): GAGVSQSPRYKVAKRGQDVALRCDPISGHVSLFWYQQALGQGPEFLTYFQNEAQLDKSGLPSDRFFAERPEGSVSTLKIQRTQQEDSAVYLCASSSDTYEQYFGPGTRLTVT.

The CDR3 region has the DNA TGTGCCAGCAGTGGAACCACAGGGGCCTATTATGGCTACACCTTC. It is translated as CASSGTTGAYYGYTF. This chain connects TRBV12-3 or TRBV12-4 to TRBJ1-2, with 7 bases fitting TRBD1. This CDR3 is 15 amino acids long. V was clipped by 5 bases and J by 5 bases; unmatched bases: 11.